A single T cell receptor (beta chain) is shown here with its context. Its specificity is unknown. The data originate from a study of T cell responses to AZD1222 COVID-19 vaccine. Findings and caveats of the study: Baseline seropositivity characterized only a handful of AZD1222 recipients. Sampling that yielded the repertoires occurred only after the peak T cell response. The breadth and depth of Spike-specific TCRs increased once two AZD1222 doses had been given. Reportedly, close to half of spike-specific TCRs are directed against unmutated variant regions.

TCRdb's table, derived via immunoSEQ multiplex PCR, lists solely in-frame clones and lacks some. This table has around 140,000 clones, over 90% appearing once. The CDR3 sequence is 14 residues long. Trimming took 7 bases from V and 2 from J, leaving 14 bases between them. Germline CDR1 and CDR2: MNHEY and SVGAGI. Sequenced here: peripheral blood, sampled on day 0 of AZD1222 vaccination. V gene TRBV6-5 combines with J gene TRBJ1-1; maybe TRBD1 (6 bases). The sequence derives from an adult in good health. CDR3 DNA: TGTGCCAGCACCGAGACAGGCCTAAACACTGAAGCTTTCTTT. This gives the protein CASTETGLNTEAFF.